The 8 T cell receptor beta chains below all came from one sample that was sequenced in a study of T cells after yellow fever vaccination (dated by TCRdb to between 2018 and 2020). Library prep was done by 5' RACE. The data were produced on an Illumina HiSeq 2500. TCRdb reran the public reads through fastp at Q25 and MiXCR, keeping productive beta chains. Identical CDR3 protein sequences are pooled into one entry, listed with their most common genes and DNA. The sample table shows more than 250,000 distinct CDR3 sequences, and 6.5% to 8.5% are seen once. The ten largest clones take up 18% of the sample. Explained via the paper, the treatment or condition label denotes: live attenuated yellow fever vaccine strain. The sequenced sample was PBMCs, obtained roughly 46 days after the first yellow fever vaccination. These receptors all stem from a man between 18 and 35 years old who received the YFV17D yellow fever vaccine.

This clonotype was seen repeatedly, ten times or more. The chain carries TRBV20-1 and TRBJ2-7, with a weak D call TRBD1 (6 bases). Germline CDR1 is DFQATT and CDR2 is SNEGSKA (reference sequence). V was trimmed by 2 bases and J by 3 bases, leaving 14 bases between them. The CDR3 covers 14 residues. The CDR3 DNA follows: TGCAGTGCTAGACCCCACACAGGGAGCTACGAGCAGTACGTC. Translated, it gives CSARPHTGSYEQYV.

The CDR3 spells CATSRDLTGGSGELFF. CDR3 coding DNA: TGTGCCACCAGCAGAGATCTGACAGGGGGCTCCGGGGAGCTGTTTTTT. This chain connects TRBV15 to TRBJ2-2; 10 nucleotides line up with TRBD1. The CDR3 runs to 16 residues. V trimming: 0 bases; J trimming: 6 bases; junction bases outside the gene matches: 4. Germline V gene sequence: CDR1 LNHNV, CDR2 YYDKDF (reference sequence).

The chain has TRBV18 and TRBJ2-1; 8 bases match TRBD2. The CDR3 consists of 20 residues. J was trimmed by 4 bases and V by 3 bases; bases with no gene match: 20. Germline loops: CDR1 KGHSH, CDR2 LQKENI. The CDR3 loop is CASSPRLRVAGTLWYNEQFF. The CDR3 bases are TGTGCCAGCTCACCTCGCCTGAGGGTAGCGGGGACGTTGTGGTACAATGAGCAGTTCTTC.

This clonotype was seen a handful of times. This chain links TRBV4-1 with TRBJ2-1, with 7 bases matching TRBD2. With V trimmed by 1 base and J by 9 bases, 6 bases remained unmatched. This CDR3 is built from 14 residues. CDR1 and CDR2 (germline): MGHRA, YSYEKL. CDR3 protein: CASSQVPGGVEQFF. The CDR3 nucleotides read TGCGCCAGCAGCCAAGTCCCGGGGGGTGTTGAGCAGTTCTTC.

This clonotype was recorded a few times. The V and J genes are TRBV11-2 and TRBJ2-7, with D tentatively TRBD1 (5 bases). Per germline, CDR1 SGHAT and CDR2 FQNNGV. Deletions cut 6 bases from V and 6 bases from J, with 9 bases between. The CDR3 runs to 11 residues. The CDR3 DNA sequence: TGTGCCAGCAGGGTCCAGGGCGAGCAGTACTTC. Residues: CASRVQGEQYF.

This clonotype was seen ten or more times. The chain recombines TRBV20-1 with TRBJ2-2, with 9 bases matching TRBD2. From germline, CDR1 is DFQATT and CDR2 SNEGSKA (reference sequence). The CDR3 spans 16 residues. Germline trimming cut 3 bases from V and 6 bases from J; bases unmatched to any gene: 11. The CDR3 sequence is CSASSLRGGAAGELFF. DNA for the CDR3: TGCAGTGCTAGCTCCCTCCGCGGGGGGGCCGCCGGGGAGCTGTTTTTT.

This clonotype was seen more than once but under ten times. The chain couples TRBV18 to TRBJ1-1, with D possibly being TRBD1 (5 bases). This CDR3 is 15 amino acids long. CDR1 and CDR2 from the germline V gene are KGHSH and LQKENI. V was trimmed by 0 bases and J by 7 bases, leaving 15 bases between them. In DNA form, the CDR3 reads TGTGCCAGCTCACCACCGGCCAGGGAAGAGGGTGAAGCTTTCTTT. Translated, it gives CASSPPAREEGEAFF.

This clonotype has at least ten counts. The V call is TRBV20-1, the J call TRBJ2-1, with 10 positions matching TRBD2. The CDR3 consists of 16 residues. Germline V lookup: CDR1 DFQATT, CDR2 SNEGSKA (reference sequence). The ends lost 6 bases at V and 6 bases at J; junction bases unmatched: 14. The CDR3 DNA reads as TGCAGTGCCTCCCGGGCGAGCGGGGGGGCCGTCAATGAGCAGTTCTTC. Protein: CSASRASGGAVNEQFF.